This T cell receptor (beta chain) was recovered during a study of blood T cell repertoires in COVID-19. In the study overall: Sites across the United States, Italy and Spain contributed samples from acute and convalescent COVID-19. T cells, B-cell-depleted T cells, or PBMCs provided the cDNA or gDNA that served as material.

Germline CDR1 is MNHEY and CDR2 is SMNVEV (reference sequence). This CDR3 has 15 amino acids. V gave up 2 bases and J gave up 4 bases, with 14 bases separating them. This clone was observed once. Original data processing: Estimated nucleated cell counts came from reference gene primer amplification. Produced via immunoSEQ multiplex PCR; TCRdb's table is partial and in-frame only. V and J calls and clone size are as listed in that table; D and trimming were resolved from the DNA. The sample holds approximately 200,000 clones, about 87% seen once. This clonotype was sampled from a man aged 65 to 85 with acute or convalescent COVID-19. Sample: peripheral blood. The gene calls are TRBV27 and TRBJ1-1; D is possibly TRBD1 (6 bases). The CDR3 DNA sequence: TGTGCCAGCAGTTTAGAGGGGGAGGGGGTCACTGAAGCTTTCTTT. Translated, it gives CASSLEGEGVTEAFF.